The rows below give T cell receptor beta chains drawn from one sample of a study of technical replicates of blood from several donors. Libraries were prepared by immunoSEQ multiplex PCR; TCRdb keeps only in-frame clonotypes and omits some of them. In the table there are over 85,000 clones, approximately 94% of which are singletons. The sample taken for sequencing was T cells isolated from PBMCs. Source of these receptors: a human donor in good health. Each CDR3 is given with its conserved first and last residue. D genes are given only for firm matches.

>TRBD1|TRBJ2-7|16|TRBV19
TGTGCCAGTAGTACCATTGACAGGGGGTTTGTCTACGAGCAGTACTTC
CASSTIDRGFVYEQYF
>NA|TRBJ2-3|14|TRBV19
TGTGCCAGTAGTATGTCGGCAGGGACAGATACGCAGTATTTT
CASSMSAGTDTQYF
>NA|TRBJ1-1|15|TRBV6-1
TGTGCCAGCAGTGAAGGCAGGGATATGAACACTGAAGCTTTCTTT
CASSEGRDMNTEAFF
>TRBD1|TRBJ2-3|16|TRBV15
TGTGCCACCAGCACCCCAGGTAGGGGGCCCACAGATACGCAGTATTTT
CATSTPGRGPTDTQYF
>NA|TRBJ1-2|15|TRBV2
TGTGCCAGCATCGTAAGCCCCACAGGGTCTAGTCGCTACACCTTC
CASIVSPTGSSRYTF
>NA|TRBJ2-1|13|TRBV9
TGTGCCAGCAGTTCGGAGTCAGAAGGTCAGCAGTTCTTC
CASSSESEGQQFF
>TRBD1|TRBJ1-1|15|TRBV7-6
TGTGCCAGCAGCTTGTTCGCAGGGGGCAACACTGAAGCTTTCTTT
CASSLFAGGNTEAFF
>TRBD1|TRBJ2-1|16|TRBV28
TGTGCCAGCAGTTCCTCCGGACAGGGGGTACGGTATGAGCAGTTCTTC
CASSSSGQGVRYEQFF
>NA|TRBJ2-7|16|TRBV4-2
TGTGCCAGCAGCCAAGATCAGGGGACCACCTCCTACGAGCAGTACTTC
CASSQDQGTTSYEQYF
>TRBD2|TRBJ2-3|17|TRBV7-9
TGTGCCAGCAGCCCGGAGGGACTAGCGGGAGGCACAGATACGCAGTATTTT
CASSPEGLAGGTDTQYF